This T cell receptor beta chain came from a study of Graves' ophthalmopathy and Graves' hyperthyroidism. Trimming removed 6 bases at V and 4 bases at J, with 15 bases between. The CDR3 covers 13 residues. Germline-derived CDR1 and CDR2 are DFQATT and SNEGSKA (reference sequence). Uncontrolled infections, pregnancy, lactation or other autoimmune diseases led to patient exclusion. Establishment of the diagnosis relied upon clinical symptoms, serum thyroxine, TRAb, thyroid ultrasound and orbital computed tomography. The sequenced template was RNA, covering the TCR beta CDR3 region. RT-PCR with HTBI primers came first, then second-round multiplex PCR. TCRdb redid the calling of the multiplex PCR reads with MiXCR, one entry per CDR3 protein. Here the sample spans under 350,000 distinct CDR3 sequences, roughly 17% being singletons.

This TCR derives from an adult man with Graves' ophthalmopathy. The chain links TRBV20-1 to TRBJ1-2, with no clear D. The sequenced sample was peripheral blood. The CDR3 protein is CSAHTQPGYGYTF. The CDR3, as DNA: TGCAGTGCCCACACCCAGCCGGGCTATGGCTACACCTTC.